This paragraph covers one T cell receptor (beta chain) sequence. Its binding antigen is unknown. No per-base quality is available; no much larger clone lies one base away. The meaning of the sample's time point label: cycle 4 day 1 (C4D1), after 5 to 7 weeks of nivolumab. All trial patients had relapsed after autologous stem cell transplantation, with cohorts A, B and C differing in prior brentuximab vedotin exposure. CD4+ T cells were purified from thawed PBMCs by magnetic negative selection with a Miltenyi CD4+ T cell isolation kit. The trial cohort included around 60 patients with relapsed/refractory classical Hodgkin lymphoma, and each patient had a best overall response of complete response, partial response or progressive disease. Trial patients were treated with single-agent nivolumab in the multi-cohort phase II CheckMate 205 trial. An independent review committee assessed best overall response by applying the 2007 International Working Group response criteria. Trial PBMCs were obtained immediately prior to nivolumab initiation (C1D1) and on therapy at cycle 2 day 1 and cycle 4 day 1. Peripheral blood was collected in 8 mL Vacutainer Cell Preparation Tubes, from which PBMCs were isolated by centrifugation and then cryopreserved. Purified CD4+ and CD8+ fractions were prepared only for cases with an additional available PBMC sample. Magnetically labelled cells were depleted on LS columns in a quadroMACS separator, and the flow-through was collected as the purified fraction.

This entry belongs to a study of PD-1 blockade in classical Hodgkin lymphoma (TCRdb year 2020). A note on the overall study: Nivolumab dosing was 3 mg/kg intravenously every 2 weeks, continuing until either disease progression or unacceptable toxicity. To define a peripheral blood immune signature of response to PD-1 blockade in classical Hodgkin lymphoma, the study combined TCR beta sequencing with CyTOF.

Genomic DNA was isolated using the Qiagen DNeasy kit from unsorted PBMCs as well as from negatively selected CD4+ and CD8+ fractions. TCR beta CDR3 regions were amplified by immunoSEQ multiplex PCR using primers annealing to V and J segments. Amplification bias was minimized using a synthetic immune receptor repertoire, and residual bias was removed computationally after sequencing. Turning to the authors' computational methods: Custom Python scripts were used to quantify repertoire diversity as the Shannon entropy index. Unsorted, CD4+ and CD8+ repertoires were examined separately, except in combined analyses, for which CD4+ and CD8+ sequences were merged in silico. A clone was considered expanded if an increase in frequency of at least 2-fold after treatment relative to C1D1 was found, and a pseudocount of 0.5 was applied to clones undetected at baseline. Clones with 0 or 1 copy at C1D1 were defined as singleton clones, while clones with 2 or more copies were defined as non-singleton clones. Clones expanded in unsorted samples were assigned a CD4+, CD8+ or unknown annotation through matching of protein sequences in sorted samples from the same patient. Wilcoxon tests were applied to paired samples to test diversity changes from C1D1 to C4D1. TCRdb took this table from immuneACCESS and kept in-frame rearrangements with V and J called. Such tables lack part of the clones; where checked against another copy, unresolved V genes explain under half of the gap, and the rest is unexplained. That table gives V, J and clone size, and the DNA gave D and trimming. This sample comprises tens of thousands of clones, roughly 76% of them detected only once. Around 1.2% of the sample is held by the ten biggest clonotypes.

The CDR3, from cysteine to phenylalanine, totals 15 residues. CDR3 DNA is the only sequence kept; it has 45 bases, read in frame from the first base. The CDR1 and CDR2 encoded by the germline V gene are SGHRS and YFSETQ. Between the V and J ends, shortened by 2 bases and 7 bases respectively, the junction contains 16 bases. The research as a whole found: A significant rise by C4D1 was seen in CD4+ but not CD8+ TCR diversity (p=0.0027 vs p=0.16), with the rise being most apparent in complete responders (p=0.02). Only a single clinical trial cohort was studied, and what caused the repertoire differences, possibly disease activity or prior therapy, remained undefined. Trial patients achieving complete response had baseline diversity similar to newly diagnosed patients, whereas partial responders and progressors had significantly lower diversity. Baseline TCR diversity was reported to be lower in newly diagnosed patients than in healthy donors, and even lower in relapsed/refractory patients. Lower diversity was observed in patients in whom nivolumab was started less than 1 year after ASCT, and these patients were excluded from later analyses so that confounding by immune reconstitution would be avoided.

The receptor comes from a human donor with classical Hodgkin lymphoma. Recombination connected TRBV5-1 to TRBJ2-4, with TRBD2 tentatively as D gene (6 bases match). The input for sequencing was CD4+ T cells from blood, taken before the fourth cycle of nivolumab. The DNA sequence is given as TGCGCCAGCAGCTTCGGGGCGGGGAACCCGAACATTCAGTACTTC. Its protein reads: CASSFGAGNPNIQYF. Beyond the CDR3, the reference TRBV5-1 and TRBJ2-4 genes provide the residues; the full variable domain reads: KAGVTQTPRYLIKTRGQQVTLSCSPISGHRSVSWYQQTPGQGLQFLFEYFSETQRNKGNFPGRFSGRQFSNSRSEMNVSTLELGDSALYLCASSFGAGNPNIQYFGAGTRLSVL.